The 12 T cell receptor beta chains reported below all come from one sample, sequenced in a study of blood T cell repertoires in COVID-19. Profiled with immunoSEQ multiplex PCR; TCRdb holds only in-frame clones, not every one. The sample has approximately 57,000 clones; more than 75% are singletons. Sequenced material: peripheral blood. Receptors originate from a man in his forties with active COVID-19.

V is TRBV6-6 and J is TRBJ1-6; 7 positions agree with TRBD1. The CDR3 sequence is 15 residues long. The V and J ends lost 8 bases and 7 bases, in that order; junction bases with no gene match: 11. Germline values: CDR1 MNHNY, CDR2 SVGAGI (reference sequence). CDR3 DNA: TGTGCCAGCTGGACAGGATCGTCGAAGAATTCACCCCTCCACTTT. Amino acid sequence: CASWTGSSKNSPLHF.

This clone appeared a single time. This chain connects TRBV30 to TRBJ1-2; a possible D gene is TRBD1 (5 bases). The germline gives CDR1 GTSNPN, CDR2 SVGIG (reference sequence). CDR3 length: 13 residues. V was clipped by 3 bases and J by 7 bases, with 15 bases between them. This chain's CDR3 is CAWSYGGGGGYTF. CDR3 in DNA: TGTGCCTGGAGCTACGGTGGGGGGGGTGGCTACACCTTC.

The V call is TRBV6-5, the J call TRBJ2-2; maybe TRBD1 (6 bases). This CDR3 comprises 15 residues. CDR1 MNHEY and CDR2 SVGAGI come from the germline V gene. The V gene lost 7 bases and the J gene lost 4 bases, with 16 bases spanning the gap. DNA of the CDR3: TGTGCCAGCATCTACGATCAGGGGCGCACCGGGGAGCTGTTTTTT. It yields the protein CASIYDQGRTGELFF.

In DNA, the CDR3 is TGTGCCTGCCAGGGACAGGGGAGCTATGGCTACACCTTC. This translates into CACQGQGSYGYTF. This rearrangement joins TRBV30 to TRBJ1-2; 10 bases are shared with TRBD1. The CDR3 length is 13 residues. V was clipped by 6 bases and J by 4 bases; unmatched bases: 5. CDR1 and CDR2 from the germline V gene are GTSNPN and SVGIG (reference sequence).

The chain recombines TRBV7-2 with TRBJ1-2; 10 bases agree with TRBD1. V shed 1 base and J 6 bases; nucleotides not matched to a gene: 5. Looked up from germline, CDR1 is SGHTA and CDR2 is FQGNSA. CDR3 size: 15 residues. As DNA, the CDR3 is TGTGCCAGCAGCTTAGGGCCGGGACAGGGGAATGGCTACACCTTC. This translates into CASSLGPGQGNGYTF. The whole variable domain, remainder taken from reference TRBV7-2 and TRBJ1-2, is GAGVSQSPSNKVTEKGKDVELRCDPISGHTALYWYRQSLGQGLEFLIYFQGNSAPDKSGLPSDRFSAERTGGSVSTLTIQRTQQEDSAVYLCASSLGPGQGNGYTFGSGTRLTVV.

This sequence joins TRBV27 and TRBJ2-2; possible D gene TRBD1, 5 bases. Germline CDR1 MNHEY, CDR2 SMNVEV (reference sequence). The CDR3 is 13 residues long. Trimming shortened V by 2 bases and J by 5 bases, and 6 bases separated the two germline ends. This CDR3 reads CASSLQGTGELFF. The CDR3 DNA is TGTGCCAGCAGTTTACAGGGTACCGGGGAGCTGTTTTTT.

The chain uses TRBV18 and TRBJ2-3; D unresolved. CDR3 length: 13 residues. CDR1 and CDR2 from the germline V gene are KGHSH and LQKENI. Trimming removed 6 bases at V and 3 bases at J, with 10 bases between. The CDR3 loop is CASSLATTDTQYF. CDR3 nucleotides: TGTGCCAGCTCTCTCGCGACAACAGATACGCAGTATTTT.

The V call is TRBV27, the J call TRBJ2-3, with TRBD2 identical over 13 bases. Losses at the gene ends were 5 bases for V and 0 bases for J; bases not matched to a gene: 11. CDR3 length equals 19 residues. The germline V gene encodes CDR1 MNHEY and CDR2 SMNVEV (reference sequence). The CDR3 DNA reads TGTGCCAGCAGTCCGATACTAGCGGGAGGGTCCTTAAGCACAGATACGCAGTATTTT. This encodes CASSPILAGGSLSTDTQYF.

The genes are TRBV9 and TRBJ1-2; 7 positions agree with TRBD1. V lost 0 bases to trimming and J lost 14 bases; unmatched junction nucleotides: 7. Germline V lookup: CDR1 SGDLS, CDR2 YYNGEE. The CDR3 is 12 amino acids. DNA of the CDR3: TGTGCCAGCAGCGTAGGACAGGGAGGCTTGACCTTC. Amino acid sequence: CASSVGQGGLTF. Using reference TRBV9 and TRBJ1-2 for the parts outside the CDR3, the full variable domain is DSGVTQTPKHLITATGQRVTLRCSPRSGDLSVYWYQQSLDQGLQFLIQYYNGEERAKGNILERFSAQQFPDLHSELNLSSLELGDSALYFCASSVGQGGLTFGSGTRLTVV.

V is TRBV5-6 and J is TRBJ1-3; TRBD1 agrees at 7 bases. V lost 7 bases to trimming and J lost 0 bases; unmatched junction nucleotides: 7. The germline V gene has CDR1 SGHDT and CDR2 YYEEEE. The CDR3 length is 15 residues. The CDR3 DNA reads as TGTGCCAGCGGTCGACAGGGCCTCTCTGGAAACACCATATATTTT. Its translation: CASGRQGLSGNTIYF. Drawing the rest from reference TRBV5-6 and TRBJ1-3, the complete variable domain is DAGVTQSPTHLIKTRGQQVTLRCSPKSGHDTVSWYQQALGQGPQFIFQYYEEEERQRGNFPDRFSGHQFPNYSSELNVNALLLGDSALYLCASGRQGLSGNTIYFGEGSWLTVV.

This rearrangement joins TRBV5-6 to TRBJ2-4; TRBD1 agrees at 7 bases. The CDR3 covers 15 residues. Germline CDR1 and CDR2: SGHDT and YYEEEE. The ends lost 0 bases at V and 1 base at J; junction bases unmatched: 1. As DNA, the CDR3 is TGTGCCAGCAGCTTGGCGGGACAGGCCAAAAACATTCAGTACTTC. Translation gives CASSLAGQAKNIQYF.

The chain has TRBV2 and TRBJ1-1, with 7 positions matching TRBD1. The V and J ends lost 4 bases and 0 bases, in that order; junction bases with no gene match: 11. Per germline, CDR1 SNHLY and CDR2 FYNNEI. This CDR3 spans 17 amino acids. The CDR3 DNA reads as TGTGCCAGCAGTGTTACTCTGACAGGGATCATGAACACTGAAGCTTTCTTT. Protein product: CASSVTLTGIMNTEAFF.